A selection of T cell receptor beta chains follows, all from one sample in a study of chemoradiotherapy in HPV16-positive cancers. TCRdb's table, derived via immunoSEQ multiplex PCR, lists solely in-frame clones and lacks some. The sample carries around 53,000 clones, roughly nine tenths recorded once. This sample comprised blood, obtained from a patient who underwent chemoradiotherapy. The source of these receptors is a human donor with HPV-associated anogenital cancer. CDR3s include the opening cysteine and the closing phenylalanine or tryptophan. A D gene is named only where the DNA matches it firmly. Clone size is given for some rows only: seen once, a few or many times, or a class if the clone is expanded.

TGTGCCAGCAGCCATCAGGGGGTGTTCGAGACCCAGTACTTC | CASSHQGVFETQYF | TRBD1 | TRBJ2-5 | 14 | - | TRBV5-8
TGTGCCTGGAGTTTATCAGGGGGTGGGAGCAATCAGCCCCAGCATTTT | CAWSLSGGGSNQPQHF | TRBD1 | TRBJ1-5 | 16 | - | TRBV30
TGTGCCAGCAGCCCCTTCCAGCGGAGCCCACACTACGAGCAGTACTTC | CASSPFQRSPHYEQYF | - | TRBJ2-7 | 16 | - | TRBV5-4
TGCAGCGTTGAAGATCTGAACTATGGCTACACCTTC | CSVEDLNYGYTF | - | TRBJ1-2 | 12 | few | TRBV29-1
TGTGCCAGCAGTCTGAAACGGACTAGCGCTGAGACCCAGTACTTC | CASSLKRTSAETQYF | TRBD2 | TRBJ2-5 | 15 | - | TRBV2
TGTGCCAGCAGCAAAGGACCGACAGGGGTGTATTCTGGGGCCAACGTCCTGACTTTC | CASSKGPTGVYSGANVLTF | - | TRBJ2-6 | 19 | - | TRBV21-1
TGTGCCAGCTCACCACCGTCAGGGGGGACGAATGAAAAACTGTTTTTT | CASSPPSGGTNEKLFF | TRBD1 | TRBJ1-4 | 16 | - | TRBV18
TGTGCCAGTAATAGCGGGGGCAAGGGTGAGCAGTTCTTC | CASNSGGKGEQFF | TRBD2 | TRBJ2-1 | 13 | - | TRBV19
TGTGCCAGCAGCGTAGGGAATCTAGCGGGGGCCTACAATGAGCAGTTCTTC | CASSVGNLAGAYNEQFF | TRBD2 | TRBJ2-1 | 17 | - | TRBV9
TGTGCCAGCAGCAATCGTATCTCCCACCACAGCTACGAGCAGTACTTC | CASSNRISHHSYEQYF | - | TRBJ2-7 | 16 | - | TRBV21-1
TGTGCCAGCAGCTTAGTACTAGCGGGGGGAGACGAGCAGTTCTTC | CASSLVLAGGDEQFF | TRBD2 | TRBJ2-1 | 15 | - | TRBV7-8
TGTGCCAGCAGTGAAGGGCAGGGGAGCTACGAGCAGTACTTC | CASSEGQGSYEQYF | - | TRBJ2-7 | 14 | - | TRBV25-1
TGTGCTAGCAGCTCGAATCGGCGACAGGGGGGCTATGGCTACACCTTC | CASSSNRRQGGYGYTF | TRBD1 | TRBJ1-2 | 16 | - | TRBV7-9
TGTGCCAGTAGAAATTCCCGACGGGGGGCCAACTCCTACAATGAGCAGTTCTTC | CASRNSRRGANSYNEQFF | - | TRBJ2-1 | 18 | once | TRBV19
TGTGCCAGCTCACCACTGAGGGGACAGGGCACTGAAGCTTTCTTT | CASSPLRGQGTEAFF | TRBD1 | TRBJ1-1 | 15 | - | TRBV18
TGTGCCAGCAGCTTGGAACCCCAGAGGAACACTGAAGCTTTCTTT | CASSLEPQRNTEAFF | - | TRBJ1-1 | 15 | - | TRBV5-4
TGTGCCAGCTCACCACTGGCAGGGGGAGAGACCCAGTACTTC | CASSPLAGGETQYF | TRBD1 | TRBJ2-5 | 14 | - | TRBV18